The 18 T cell receptor beta chains below come from one sample, sequenced in a study of T cell repertoires in cytomegalovirus infection. TCRdb used MiXCR to reprocess the reads, holding one entry per CDR3 protein. Among about 830,000 distinct CDR3 sequences listed, around a third were seen once. These receptors lack a known antigen. This sample comprised cultured CD8+ T cells from PBMCs, obtained from culture after CMV antigen stimulation. Every receptor here comes from a human donor in good health (CMV status not recorded). Some clones in this sample may be carry-over from other donors' samples.

The chain is built from TRBV6-6 and TRBJ2-5; possibly TRBD1 for D (6 bases). V was cut by 2 bases and J by 3 bases, with 13 bases left in between. CDR1 and CDR2 from the germline V gene are MNHNY and SVGAGI (reference sequence). The CDR3 has 15 residues. The CDR3 nucleotides read TGTGCCAGCAGTTACAGGCAGGGGAAGGAAGAGACCCAGTACTTC. Its translation: CASSYRQGKEETQYF.

This clonotype has more than one count but fewer than ten. This chain joins TRBV6-6 and TRBJ2-7; TRBD1 aligns across 9 bases. Germline assignment: CDR1 MNHNY and CDR2 SVGAGI (reference sequence). This CDR3 has 15 residues. The J segment lost 3 bases and the V segment lost 8 bases, leaving 11 bases of the junction unmatched. CDR3 DNA: TGTGCCAGCGTTCGGCCCGGGACAGGGTTCTACGAGCAGTACGTC. This codes for CASVRPGTGFYEQYV.

This clonotype showed up just once. A much bigger clone sits one base away, suggesting this may be a read error. This rearrangement joins TRBV7-4 to TRBJ2-7; 9 nucleotides match TRBD1. CDR3 length: 15 residues. After removal of 5 bases from V and 1 base from J, the junction contained 6 bases not matched to a gene. CDR1 and CDR2 from the germline V gene are SGHVT and SQSDAQ. CDR3 bases: TGTGCCAGCAGCATTGGGACAGGGAATTCCTACGAGCAGTACTTC. The encoded protein is CASSIGTGNSYEQYF.

This clonotype was recorded once. Since the CDR3 does not end with the conserved phenylalanine or tryptophan, this likely comes from a read error. CDR3 region: CANSSAGVQYL. For the CDR3, the DNA is TGTGCCAACAGCTCGGCAGGGGTGCAGTACCTC. The chain employs TRBV7-2 and TRBJ2-7; tentative D call: TRBD1 (6 bases). Germline CDR1 and CDR2: SGHTA and FQGNSA. The CDR3 sequence is 11 residues long.

This clonotype was seen many times. This chain links TRBV7-2 with TRBJ2-3; D is ambiguous. The germline V gene has CDR1 SGHTA and CDR2 FQGNSA. The V end lost 5 bases, the J end lost 2 bases, and 20 bases lay between the germline ends. The CDR3 is made up of 17 amino acids. CDR3 sequence: CASSPRLGTSLTDTQYF. CDR3 in DNA: TGTGCCAGCAGCCCCCGCTTGGGCACCTCACTCACAGATACGCAGTATTTT.

The rearrangement uses TRBV6-1 and TRBJ2-1; TRBD2 aligns across 7 bases. With 5 bases clipped from V and 7 bases from J, the junction kept 8 bases outside the gene matches. In germline, CDR1 is MNHNS, CDR2 SASEGT. The CDR3 has 14 amino acids. For the CDR3, the DNA is TGTGCCAGCAGTCAGGTCGGAGCGGGGAATGAGCAGTTCTTC. Protein: CASSQVGAGNEQFF.

This clonotype occurred many times. J is TRBJ1-6 and V is TRBV7-6, with 8 bases matching TRBD1. After removal of 5 bases from V and 9 bases from J, the junction contained 9 bases not matched to a gene. The V gene's germline CDR1 is SGHVS and CDR2 FNYEAQ. CDR3 length equals 15 residues. CDR3 region: CASSPLTGVGSPLHF. CDR3 nucleotide sequence: TGTGCCAGCAGCCCCCTGACAGGGGTTGGTTCACCCCTCCACTTT.

The chain employs TRBV6-5 and TRBJ1-5, with TRBD1 matching over 8 bases. V shed 1 base and J 5 bases; nucleotides not matched to a gene: 13. Germline loops: CDR1 MNHEY, CDR2 SVGAGI. The CDR3 has 18 amino acids. CDR3 coding DNA: TGTGCCAGCAGTTACTATATTACTCAGGGGGCACCCCATCAGCCCCAGCATTTT. Translated, it gives CASSYYITQGAPHQPQHF.

In regard to this clonotype: A clone one base away is much larger, so this may be a read error. V usage is TRBV11-2 and J usage is TRBJ2-3; D tentatively fits TRBD1 or TRBD2 (6 bases each). The CDR3 sequence is 16 residues long. Germline CDR1 is SGHAT and CDR2 is FQNNGV. CDR3 nucleotides: TGTGCCAACAGCCTAGAGGGGGGCGGCTCCACAGATACGCAGTATTTT. The encoded protein is CANSLEGGGSTDTQYF.

This clonotype showed up just a few times. The chain has TRBV7-9 and TRBJ1-1, with 8 positions matching TRBD1. Germline lookup yields CDR1 SEHNR and CDR2 FQNEAQ (reference sequence). The length of the CDR3 is 16 residues. V gave up 5 bases and J gave up 1 base; unmatched junction bases: 9. The CDR3 here is CASSHPGGSGNTEAFF. CDR3 bases: TGTGCCAGCAGCCATCCAGGGGGCTCGGGGAACACTGAAGCTTTCTTT.

On this clonotype: The germline gene is not matched at one end of the junction; a read error may be the cause. This chain uses TRBV19 with TRBJ1-4, with D unresolved. Germline V gene lookup returns CDR1 LNHDA and CDR2 SQIVND (reference sequence). This CDR3 has 11 residues. CDR3 nucleotide sequence: TGTGCCAGTAGTAGGTCGGGAGCCCAGGTTTTT. Amino acid sequence: CASSRSGAQVF. The variable domain in full, with the rest retrieved from reference TRBV19 and TRBJ1-4, is DGGITQSPKYLFRKEGQNVTLSCEQNLNHDAMYWYRQDPGQGLRLIYYSQIVNDFQKGDIAEGYSVSREKKESFPLTVTSAQKNPTAFYLCASSRSGAQVFGSGTQLSVL.

This clonotype occurred a few times. The chain recombines TRBV6-5 with TRBJ2-1; 10 positions match TRBD1. CDR3 length: 17 amino acids. Germline V gene lookup returns CDR1 MNHEY and CDR2 SVGAGI. V trimming: 5 bases; J trimming: 6 bases; junction bases outside the gene matches: 13. As DNA, the CDR3 is TGTGCCAGCAGTAACATACTGGGACAGGGGTTGGGCAATGAGCAGTTCTTC. Protein: CASSNILGQGLGNEQFF.

This chain uses TRBV12-3 or TRBV12-4 with TRBJ2-3; the match to TRBD1 covers 7 bases. The CDR3 has 14 residues. J lost 5 bases, V lost 4 bases, and 6 bases had no gene match. CDR3 protein: CASSWTGMGDTQYF. The CDR3, as DNA: TGTGCCAGCAGTTGGACAGGAATGGGAGATACGCAGTATTTT.

As concerns this clonotype: With a much larger clone just one base away, this may be a read error. The gene calls are TRBV7-6 and TRBJ2-3; 8 bases match TRBD2. Germline V gene data show CDR1 as SGHVS and CDR2 as FNYEAQ. The CDR3 contains 17 residues. CDR3 sequence reads: CVSSLSGGRPGTDTQYF. The CDR3 coding sequence is TGTGTCAGCAGCCTCAGCGGGGGCCGCCCCGGCACAGATACGCAGTATTTT.

At least ten counts were recorded for this clonotype. The gene calls are TRBV7-2 and TRBJ2-4; TRBD1 is a possible D gene (7 bases). The germline V gene has CDR1 SGHTA and CDR2 FQGNSA. Trimming removed 5 bases at V and 8 bases at J, with 22 bases between. The CDR3 runs to 16 residues. CDR3 in amino acids: CASSPLEGAFVDIQYF. CDR3 DNA sequence: TGTGCCAGCAGCCCCCTGGAGGGGGCGTTCGTAGACATTCAGTACTTC.

This clonotype was detected once. The gene calls are TRBV6-6 and TRBJ2-3; the D gene could be TRBD1 or TRBD2 (6 bases each). The CDR3 has 18 amino acids. Germline values: CDR1 MNHNY, CDR2 SVGAGI (reference sequence). The germline V and J ends were trimmed by 1 base and 5 bases, with 22 bases remaining between them. CDR3 coding DNA: TGTGCCAGCAGTTACTTTGATGTAGGGGGGTCCTCTGGAGATACGCAGTATTTT. It encodes CASSYFDVGGSSGDTQYF.

Points on this clonotype: Germline is not matched at one junction end, which may reflect a read error. J is TRBJ2-3 and V is TRBV14; D gene ambiguous. This CDR3 contains 13 residues. Germline V gene data show CDR1 as SGHDN and CDR2 as FVKESK. CDR3 sequence (DNA): TGTGTCAGCAGCCAGATCCCTCGGAATACGCAGTATTTT. The encoded protein is CVSSQIPRNTQYF.

This chain links TRBV7-3 with TRBJ2-2, with TRBD2 matching over 13 bases. Germline trimming cut 3 bases from V and 9 bases from J; bases unmatched to any gene: 4. Looked up from germline, CDR1 is SGHTA and CDR2 is FQGTGA. There are 15 residues in the CDR3. The CDR3, as DNA: TGTGCCAGCAGCTTTGGACTAGCGGGGGTTCGGGAGCTGTTTTTT. It yields the protein CASSFGLAGVRELFF.